This T cell receptor beta chain derives from a study of T cell repertoires in cytomegalovirus infection. Study background: An indication of both CMV infection and matching HLA type came from public TCR beta signatures.

Study-wide findings and caveats: Using cumulative public TCR beta family frequency, the authors identified those who carried CMV together with the relevant HLA. It was HLA-C-restricted CMV-specific TCR beta clonotypes that dominated the response ex vivo.

TCRdb processed the reads anew with MiXCR; each CDR3 protein has one entry. The sample records hundreds of thousands of distinct CDR3 sequences, 15% to 20% being singletons. As concerns this clonotype: Antigen unknown.

V lost 2 bases, J lost 9 bases, and 16 bases lay in between. CDR3 length equals 14 residues. Germline-derived CDR1 and CDR2 are SEHNR and FQNEAQ (reference sequence). The gene calls are TRBV7-9 and TRBJ1-1, with D unclear. The specimen sequenced was PBMCs. This sequence was found in a human donor in good health (CMV status not recorded). Some clones in this sample may be carry-over from other donors' samples. In nucleotides, the CDR3 is TGTGCCAGCAGCTTAACGGCCTGGGAGGTTAAAGCTTTCTTT. Protein: CASSLTAWEVKAFF.